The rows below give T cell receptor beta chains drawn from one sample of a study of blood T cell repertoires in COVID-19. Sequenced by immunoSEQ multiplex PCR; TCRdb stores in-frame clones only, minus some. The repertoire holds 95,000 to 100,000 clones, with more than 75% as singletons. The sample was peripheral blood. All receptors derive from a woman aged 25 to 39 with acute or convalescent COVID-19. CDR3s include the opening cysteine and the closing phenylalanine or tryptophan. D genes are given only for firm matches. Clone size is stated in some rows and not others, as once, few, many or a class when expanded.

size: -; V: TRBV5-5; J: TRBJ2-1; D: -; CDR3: CASSHIAADEQFF; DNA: TGTGCCAGCAGCCACATAGCGGCAGATGAGCAGTTCTTC
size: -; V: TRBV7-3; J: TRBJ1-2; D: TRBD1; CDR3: CASSLTRTGRANYTF; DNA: TGTGCCAGCAGCTTAACGAGGACAGGACGGGCTAACTACACCTTC
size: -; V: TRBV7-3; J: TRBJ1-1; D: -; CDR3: CASSLNGNTEAFF; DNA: TGTGCCAGCAGCTTAAACGGTAACACTGAAGCTTTCTTT
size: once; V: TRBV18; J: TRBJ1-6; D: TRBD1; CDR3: CASSPDLYTGDNSPLHF; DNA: TGTGCCAGCTCACCCGACCTCTACACAGGGGATAATTCACCCCTCCACTTT
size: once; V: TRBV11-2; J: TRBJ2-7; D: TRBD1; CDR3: CASRLGGAWTGVIYEQYF; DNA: TGTGCCAGCAGACTAGGGGGGGCCTGGACAGGGGTGATCTACGAGCAGTACTTC
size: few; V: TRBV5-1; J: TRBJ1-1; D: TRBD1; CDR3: CASSSGDRGTEAFF; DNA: TGCGCCAGCAGCAGCGGGGACAGGGGAACTGAAGCTTTCTTT
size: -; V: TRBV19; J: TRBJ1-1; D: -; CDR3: CASSPPGGRNTEAFF; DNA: TGTGCCAGTAGTCCCCCCGGGGGGAGGAACACTGAAGCTTTCTTT
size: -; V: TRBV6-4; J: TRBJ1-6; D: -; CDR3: CASSPAEEGSPLHF; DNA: TGTGCCAGCAGCCCCGCCGAGGAAGGATCACCCCTCCACTTT
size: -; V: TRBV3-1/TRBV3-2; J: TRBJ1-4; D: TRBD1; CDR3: CASSLRGANEKLFF; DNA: TGTGCCAGCAGCCTCAGGGGGGCTAATGAAAAACTGTTTTTT
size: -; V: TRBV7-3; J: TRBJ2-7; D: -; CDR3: CASSLMSGASYEQYF; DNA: TGTGCCAGCAGCTTAATGTCAGGGGCCTCCTACGAGCAGTACTTC
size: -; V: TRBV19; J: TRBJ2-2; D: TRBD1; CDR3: CASSEQGRNTGELFF; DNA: TGTGCCAGTAGTGAACAGGGGCGGAACACCGGGGAGCTGTTTTTT
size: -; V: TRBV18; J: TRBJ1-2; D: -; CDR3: CASSPDSQNYGYTF; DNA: TGTGCCAGCTCACCGGACAGTCAGAACTATGGCTACACCTTC
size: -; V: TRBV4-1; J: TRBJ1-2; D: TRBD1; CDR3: CASSQRTGAGYGYTF; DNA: TGCGCCAGCAGCCAGCGGACAGGGGCGGGCTATGGCTACACCTTC
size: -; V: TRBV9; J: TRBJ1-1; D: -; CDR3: CASSVLGTTEAFF; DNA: TGTGCCAGCAGCGTATTGGGGACAACTGAAGCTTTCTTT
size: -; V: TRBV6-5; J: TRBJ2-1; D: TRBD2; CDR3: CASRSGTSLNEQFF; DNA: TGTGCCAGCAGATCCGGGACTAGTCTCAATGAGCAGTTCTTC
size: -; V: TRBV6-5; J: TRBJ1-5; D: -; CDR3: CASQGIYSNQPQHF; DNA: TGTGCCAGCCAGGGAATATATAGCAATCAGCCCCAGCATTTT
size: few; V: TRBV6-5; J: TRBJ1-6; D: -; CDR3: CASCRSPNNSPLHF; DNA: TGTGCCAGTTGTCGGAGCCCGAATAATTCACCCCTCCACTTT
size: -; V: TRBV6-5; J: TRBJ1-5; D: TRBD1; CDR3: CASSRTGNQPQHF; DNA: TGTGCCAGCAGCAGGACAGGAAATCAGCCCCAGCATTTT
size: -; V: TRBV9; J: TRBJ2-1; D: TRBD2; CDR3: CASSVAGLGNLGEQFF; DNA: TGTGCCAGCAGCGTAGCGGGACTAGGAAATCTCGGTGAGCAGTTCTTC
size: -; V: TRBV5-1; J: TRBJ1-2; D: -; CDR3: CASSSNPTEYYGYTF; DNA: TGCGCCAGCAGCTCCAACCCGACAGAGTACTATGGCTACACCTTC
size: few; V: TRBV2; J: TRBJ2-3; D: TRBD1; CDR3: CASGLGTGGTDTQYF; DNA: TGTGCCAGCGGCCTAGGGACAGGGGGCACAGATACGCAGTATTTT
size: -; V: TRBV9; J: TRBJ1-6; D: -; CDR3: CASSVAGSPLHF; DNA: TGTGCCAGCAGCGTTGCGGGGTCACCCCTCCACTTT
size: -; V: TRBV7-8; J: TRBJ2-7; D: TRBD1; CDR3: CASGQGADEQYF; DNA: TGTGCCAGCGGACAGGGCGCGGACGAGCAGTACTTC
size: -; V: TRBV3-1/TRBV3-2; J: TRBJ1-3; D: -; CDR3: CASSLSSGNTIYF; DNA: TGTGCCAGCAGCCTTAGCTCTGGAAACACCATATATTTT
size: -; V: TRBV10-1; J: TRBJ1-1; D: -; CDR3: CASRPQGNTEAFF; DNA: TGCGCCAGCAGACCACAGGGAAACACTGAAGCTTTCTTT
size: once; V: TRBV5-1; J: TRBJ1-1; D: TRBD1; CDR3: CASSLAVGGEGTEAFF; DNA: TGCGCCAGCAGCTTGGCGGTAGGGGGCGAAGGCACTGAAGCTTTCTTT
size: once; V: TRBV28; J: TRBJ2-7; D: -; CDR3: CASSFGGPEQYF; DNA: TGTGCCAGCAGTTTCGGGGGACCCGAGCAGTACTTC
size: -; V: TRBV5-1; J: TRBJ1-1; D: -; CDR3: CATSSGDFGTEAFF; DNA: TGCGCCACATCATCGGGGGATTTCGGTACTGAAGCTTTCTTT
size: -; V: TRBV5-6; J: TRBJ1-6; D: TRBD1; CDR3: CASSFWDSPNSPLHF; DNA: TGTGCCAGCAGCTTTTGGGACAGCCCCAATTCACCCCTCCACTTT
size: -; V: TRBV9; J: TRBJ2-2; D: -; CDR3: CASSALPRAGELFF; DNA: TGTGCCAGCAGCGCCCTACCGAGAGCCGGGGAGCTGTTTTTT
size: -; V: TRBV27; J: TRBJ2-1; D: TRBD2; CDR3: CASSSRLAGGDEQFF; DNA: TGTGCCAGCAGTTCCCGACTAGCGGGGGGTGATGAGCAGTTCTTC
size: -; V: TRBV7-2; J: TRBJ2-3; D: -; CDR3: CASRLRTDTQYF; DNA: TGTGCCAGCAGACTAAGGACAGATACGCAGTATTTT
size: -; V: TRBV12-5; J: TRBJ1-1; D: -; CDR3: CASGLGTGNTEAFF; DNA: TGTGCTAGTGGTTTGGGAACAGGCAACACTGAAGCTTTCTTT
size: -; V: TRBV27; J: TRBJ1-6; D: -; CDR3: CASSHRPSSYNSPLHF; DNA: TGTGCCAGCAGTCACCGTCCGAGCTCCTATAATTCACCCCTCCACTTT
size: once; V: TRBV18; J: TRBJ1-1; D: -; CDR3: CASSPAGASNTEAFF; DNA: TGTGCCAGCTCACCAGCAGGGGCGTCTAACACTGAAGCTTTCTTT
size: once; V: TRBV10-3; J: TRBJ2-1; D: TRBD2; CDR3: CAIRGSGGAYNEQFF; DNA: TGTGCCATCAGGGGAAGCGGGGGGGCCTACAATGAGCAGTTCTTC
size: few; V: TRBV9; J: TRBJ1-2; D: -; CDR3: CASSVGQNLNYGYTF; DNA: TGTGCCAGCAGCGTAGGACAGAACCTTAACTATGGCTACACCTTC
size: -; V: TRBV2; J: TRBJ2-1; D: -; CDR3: CASSYQNEQFF; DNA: TGTGCCAGCAGCTACCAAAATGAGCAGTTCTTC
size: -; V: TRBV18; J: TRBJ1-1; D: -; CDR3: CASSPLGGEAFF; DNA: TGTGCCAGCTCCCCCCTGGGGGGTGAAGCTTTCTTT
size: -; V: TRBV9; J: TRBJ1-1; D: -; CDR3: CASSPSGTFTEAFF; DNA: TGTGCCAGCAGCCCCTCCGGGACATTCACTGAAGCTTTCTTT
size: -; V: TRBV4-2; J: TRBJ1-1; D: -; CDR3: CASSQEPQANTEAFF; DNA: TGTGCCAGCAGCCAAGAACCCCAGGCGAACACTGAAGCTTTCTTT
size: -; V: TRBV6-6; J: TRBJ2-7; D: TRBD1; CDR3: CASSQSGTGSEQYF; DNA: TGTGCCAGCAGTCAATCCGGGACAGGGAGCGAGCAGTACTTC
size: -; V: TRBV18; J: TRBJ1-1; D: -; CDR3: CASSPFRRRGDEAFF; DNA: TGTGCCAGCTCACCGTTCCGGCGGAGGGGTGATGAAGCTTTCTTT
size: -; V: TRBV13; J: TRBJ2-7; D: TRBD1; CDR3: CASSLLRQGAYEQYF; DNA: TGTGCCAGCAGCCTACTCCGACAGGGAGCCTACGAGCAGTACTTC
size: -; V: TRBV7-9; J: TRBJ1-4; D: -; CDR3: CASSPPGGPTNEKLFF; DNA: TGTGCCAGCAGCCCTCCCGGGGGTCCAACTAATGAAAAACTGTTTTTT